This section outlines one T cell receptor (beta chain) sequence together with its context. Its antigen is not known. This entry is derived from a study of CD8 T cells in ankylosing spondylitis. The length of the CDR3 is 12 residues. V lost 0 bases to trimming and J lost 7 bases, with 3 bases between them. Per the germline V gene, CDR1 is MGHRA and CDR2 is YSYEKL. TCR beta libraries were made by quantitative 5'-RACE with molecular barcodes. TCRdb fed the 5' RACE reads into MiXCR, producing one record per CDR3 protein. The sample has around 390,000 distinct CDR3 sequences, around 24% seen once. Notes on the study in general: Within ankylosing spondylitis blood, a TCR beta motif made up of seven to nine highly homologous variants appeared to be characteristic. Enrichment of disease-linked clones was reportedly significant in matched ankylosing spondylitis synovial fluid.

The sequencing input was blood, either unsorted or a sorted T cell fraction (not recorded which). The sequence came from a male donor with ankylosing spondylitis. The chain employs TRBV4-1 and TRBJ2-2; D uncertain. The CDR3 region is CASSQEIGELFF. Here the CDR3 DNA reads TGCGCCAGCAGCCAAGAAATCGGGGAGCTGTTTTTT.